This passage covers 4 T cell receptor beta chains from one sample sequenced in a study of CD8 T cells in ankylosing spondylitis. TCRdb independently ran MiXCR on the 5' RACE reads; one entry per CDR3 protein. The table records about 160,000 distinct CDR3 sequences, about 42% of them present only once. The specimen sequenced was synovial fluid, either unsorted or a sorted T cell fraction (not recorded which). All receptors derive from a male donor with ankylosing spondylitis.

This clonotype was counted between two and nine times. The chain couples TRBV12-3 or TRBV12-4 to TRBJ2-7; D is perhaps TRBD1 or TRBD2 (5 bases each). Trimming removed 1 base at V and 3 bases at J, with 16 bases between. The CDR3 runs to 16 residues. The CDR3 DNA follows: TGTGCCAGCAGTTTAGGGGCCGGGACCCTGATCTACGAGCAGTACTTC. Its protein is CASSLGAGTLIYEQYF.

This chain uses TRBV12-3 or TRBV12-4 with TRBJ2-7; D ambiguous. CDR3 size: 16 residues. V dropped 6 bases and J dropped 2 bases, with 20 bases sitting between them. The DNA for the CDR3 is TGTGCCAGCAGCCTCAACGCCGACCGGGCTCCCTACGAGCAGTACTTC. Protein sequence: CASSLNADRAPYEQYF.

The chain links TRBV7-2 to TRBJ2-6; 9 bases agree with TRBD1. In germline, CDR1 is SGHTA, CDR2 FQGNSA. V lost 0 bases and J lost 3; bases outside the gene matches: 15. This CDR3 comprises 21 residues. The CDR3 bases are TGTGCCAGCAGCTTAGCCCCTTGGGGGGACAGGGAGGAATATGGGGCCAACGTCCTGACTTTC. The encoded protein is CASSLAPWGDREEYGANVLTF.

The chain has TRBV7-9 and TRBJ2-7; either TRBD1 or TRBD2 may supply D (5 bases each). The CDR3 has 17 residues. Per germline, CDR1 SEHNR and CDR2 FQNEAQ (reference sequence). The V end lost 0 bases, the J end lost 2 bases, and 17 bases lay between the germline ends. The CDR3 loop reads CASSLARTGTITYEQYF. The CDR3 DNA follows: TGTGCCAGCAGCTTAGCACGCACCGGGACGATTACCTACGAGCAGTACTTC.